This T cell receptor beta chain was identified during a study of blood T cell repertoires in COVID-19. Study background: Sources were T cells, B-cell-depleted T cells, or PBMCs; the material itself was cDNA or gDNA.

Clinical history as reported by participants underpinned cohort assignment. This CDR3 comprises 15 residues. Germline-derived CDR1 and CDR2 are SGDLS and YYNGEE. V trimming: 2 bases; J trimming: 6 bases; junction bases outside the gene matches: 8. Original analysis: Estimation of nucleated cell counts relied on the amplification of reference gene primers. Sequencing was performed with immunoSEQ multiplex PCR; in TCRdb, only in-frame clones are kept and a portion is missing. That table is the source of V, J and clone size, and D and trimming were worked out from the DNA. In the table there are some 300,000 clones, 88% of which are singletons.

The chain carries TRBV9 and TRBJ2-3; 8 positions agree with TRBD1. The sequence was obtained from a woman in her thirties who had recovered from COVID-19. The sequencing sample was made of PBMCs or T cells enriched from blood (not recorded which). CDR3 nucleotides: TGTGCCAGCAGCGTTACGCAGGGGGCGAGGGATACGCAGTATTTT. It codes for CASSVTQGARDTQYF.